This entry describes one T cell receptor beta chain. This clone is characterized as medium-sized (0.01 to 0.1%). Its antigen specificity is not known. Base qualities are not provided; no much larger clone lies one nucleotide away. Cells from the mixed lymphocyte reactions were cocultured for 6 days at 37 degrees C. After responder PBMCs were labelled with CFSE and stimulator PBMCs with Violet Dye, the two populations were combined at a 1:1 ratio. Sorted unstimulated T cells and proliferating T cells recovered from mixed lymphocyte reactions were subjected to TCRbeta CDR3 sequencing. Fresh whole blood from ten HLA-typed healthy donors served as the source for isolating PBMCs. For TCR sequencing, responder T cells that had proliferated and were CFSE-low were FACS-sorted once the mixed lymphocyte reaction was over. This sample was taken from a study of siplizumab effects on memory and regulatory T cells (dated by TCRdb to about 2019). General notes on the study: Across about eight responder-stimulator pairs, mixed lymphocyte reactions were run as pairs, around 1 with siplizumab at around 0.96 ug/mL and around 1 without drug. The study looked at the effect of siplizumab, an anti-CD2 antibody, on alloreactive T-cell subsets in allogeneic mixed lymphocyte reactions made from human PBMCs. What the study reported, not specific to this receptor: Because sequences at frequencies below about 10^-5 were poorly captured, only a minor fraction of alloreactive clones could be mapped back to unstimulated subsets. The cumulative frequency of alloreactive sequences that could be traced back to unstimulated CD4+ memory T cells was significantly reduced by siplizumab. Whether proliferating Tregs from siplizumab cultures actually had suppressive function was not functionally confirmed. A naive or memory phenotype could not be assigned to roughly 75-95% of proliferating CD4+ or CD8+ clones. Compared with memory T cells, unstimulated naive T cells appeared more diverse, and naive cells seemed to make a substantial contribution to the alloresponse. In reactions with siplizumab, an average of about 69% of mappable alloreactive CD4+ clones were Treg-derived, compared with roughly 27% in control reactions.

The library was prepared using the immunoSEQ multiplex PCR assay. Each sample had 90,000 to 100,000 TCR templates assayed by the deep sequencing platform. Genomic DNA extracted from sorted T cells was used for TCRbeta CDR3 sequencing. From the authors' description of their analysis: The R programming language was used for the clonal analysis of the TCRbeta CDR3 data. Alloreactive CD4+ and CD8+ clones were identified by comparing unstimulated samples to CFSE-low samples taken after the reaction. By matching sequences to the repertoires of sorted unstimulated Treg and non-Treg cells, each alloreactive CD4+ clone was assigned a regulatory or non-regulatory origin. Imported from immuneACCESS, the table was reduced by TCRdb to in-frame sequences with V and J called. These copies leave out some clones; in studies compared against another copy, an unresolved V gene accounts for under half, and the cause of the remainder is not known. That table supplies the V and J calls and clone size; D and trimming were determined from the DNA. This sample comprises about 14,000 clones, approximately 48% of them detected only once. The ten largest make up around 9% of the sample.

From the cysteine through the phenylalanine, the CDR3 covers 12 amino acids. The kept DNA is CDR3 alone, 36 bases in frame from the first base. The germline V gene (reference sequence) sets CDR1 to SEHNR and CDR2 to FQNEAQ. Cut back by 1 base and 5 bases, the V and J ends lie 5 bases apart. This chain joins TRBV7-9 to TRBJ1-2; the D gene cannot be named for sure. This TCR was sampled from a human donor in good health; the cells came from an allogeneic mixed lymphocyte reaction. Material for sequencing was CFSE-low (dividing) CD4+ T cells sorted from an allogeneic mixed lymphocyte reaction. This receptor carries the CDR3 CASSLEGYGYTF. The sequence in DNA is TGTGCCAGCAGCTTAGAAGGGTATGGCTACACCTTC.